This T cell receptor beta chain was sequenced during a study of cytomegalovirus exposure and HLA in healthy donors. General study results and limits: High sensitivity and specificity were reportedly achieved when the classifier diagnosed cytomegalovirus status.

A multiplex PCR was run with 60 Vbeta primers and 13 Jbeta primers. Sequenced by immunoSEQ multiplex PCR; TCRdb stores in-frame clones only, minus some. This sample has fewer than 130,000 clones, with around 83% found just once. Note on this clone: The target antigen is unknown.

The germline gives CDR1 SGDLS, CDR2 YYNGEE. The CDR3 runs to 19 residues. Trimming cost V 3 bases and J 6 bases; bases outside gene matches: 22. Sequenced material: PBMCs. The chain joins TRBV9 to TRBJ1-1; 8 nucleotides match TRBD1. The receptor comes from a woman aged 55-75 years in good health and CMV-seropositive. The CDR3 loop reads CASSGLTTGVTLSSSEAFF. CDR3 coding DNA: TGTGCCAGCAGCGGACTTACGACAGGGGTCACCCTTAGTTCCTCTGAAGCTTTCTTT.